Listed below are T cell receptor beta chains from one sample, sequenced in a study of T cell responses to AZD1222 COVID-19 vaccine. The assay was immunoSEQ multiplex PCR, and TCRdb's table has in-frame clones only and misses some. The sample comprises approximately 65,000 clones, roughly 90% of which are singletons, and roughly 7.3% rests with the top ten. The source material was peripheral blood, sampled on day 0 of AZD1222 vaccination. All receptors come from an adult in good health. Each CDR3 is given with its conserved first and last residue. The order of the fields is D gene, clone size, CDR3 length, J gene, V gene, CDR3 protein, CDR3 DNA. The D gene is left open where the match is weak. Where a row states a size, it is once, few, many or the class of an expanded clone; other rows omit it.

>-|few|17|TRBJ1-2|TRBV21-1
CASSKALLEGVDYGYTF
TGTGCCAGCAGCAAAGCGCTTCTTGAGGGGGTAGACTATGGCTACACCTTC
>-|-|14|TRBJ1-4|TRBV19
CASSEGLLYEKLFF
TGTGCCAGTAGTGAGGGACTGTTGTATGAAAAACTGTTTTTT
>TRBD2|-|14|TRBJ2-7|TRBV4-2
CASSQERERYEQYF
TGTGCCAGCAGCCAAGAGCGGGAGAGGTACGAGCAGTACTTC
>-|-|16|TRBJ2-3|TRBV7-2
CASSLASAGKRDTQYF
TGTGCCAGCAGCTTAGCGTCAGCGGGTAAGAGAGATACGCAGTATTTT
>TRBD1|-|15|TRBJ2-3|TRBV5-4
CASSSRDRGTDTQYF
TGTGCCAGCAGCTCCCGGGACAGGGGAACAGATACGCAGTATTTT
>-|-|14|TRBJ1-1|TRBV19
CASSIFPGSTEAFF
TGTGCCAGTAGTATATTTCCAGGGAGCACTGAAGCTTTCTTT
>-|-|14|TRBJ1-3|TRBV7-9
CASSPDSSGNTIYF
TGTGCCAGCAGCCCGGACAGCTCTGGAAACACCATATATTTT
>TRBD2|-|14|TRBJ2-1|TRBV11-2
CASSRSGRGNEQFF
TGTGCCAGCAGCCGTAGCGGGAGAGGAAATGAGCAGTTCTTC
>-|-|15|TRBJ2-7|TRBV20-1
CSASKPIGGPEEQYF
TGCAGTGCTAGTAAACCGATTGGGGGCCCGGAGGAGCAGTACTTC
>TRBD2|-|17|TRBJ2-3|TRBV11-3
CASSPRGGGAGTDTQYF
TGTGCCAGCAGCCCTCGCGGGGGGGGCGCCGGCACAGATACGCAGTATTTT
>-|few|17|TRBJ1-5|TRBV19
CASSIRLGDDSNQPQHF
TGTGCCAGTAGTATTCGACTGGGGGATGATAGCAATCAGCCCCAGCATTTT
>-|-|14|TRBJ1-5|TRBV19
CASSRQNSNQPQHF
TGTGCCAGCAGCCGACAGAATAGCAATCAGCCCCAGCATTTT
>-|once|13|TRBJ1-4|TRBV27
CASSSLSGEKLFF
TGTGCCAGCAGTTCATTGTCCGGTGAAAAACTGTTTTTT
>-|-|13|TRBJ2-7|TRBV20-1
CSASKDQNYEQYF
TGCAGTGCTAGTAAGGACCAAAACTACGAGCAGTACTTC
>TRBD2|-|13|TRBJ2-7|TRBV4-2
CASSGEGWYEQYF
TGTGCCAGCAGCGGGGAGGGGTGGTACGAGCAGTACTTC
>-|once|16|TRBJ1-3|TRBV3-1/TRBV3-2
CASSQGLWGSGNTIYF
TGTGCCAGCAGCCAAGGGCTCTGGGGCTCTGGAAACACCATATATTTT
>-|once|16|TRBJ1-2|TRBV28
CASSSPPPVGSYGYTF
TGTGCCAGCAGTTCTCCCCCTCCTGTGGGAAGCTATGGCTACACCTTC
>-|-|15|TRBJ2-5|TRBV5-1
CASSLVAVRQETQYF
TGCGCCAGCAGCTTGGTAGCGGTACGCCAAGAGACCCAGTACTTC
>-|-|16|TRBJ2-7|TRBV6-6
CATQKTQGGESYEQYF
TGTGCCACCCAAAAAACCCAGGGGGGGGAGTCTTACGAGCAGTACTTC
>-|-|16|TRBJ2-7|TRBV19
CASSPIGGGPSYEQYF
TGTGCCAGTAGCCCTATAGGTGGGGGGCCCTCCTACGAGCAGTACTTC
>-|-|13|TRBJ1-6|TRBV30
CAWSRFTGSLLHF
TGTGCCTGGAGCCGCTTTACTGGGTCTCTCCTCCACTTT
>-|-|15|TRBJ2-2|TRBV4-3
CASSQVTENTGELFF
TGCGCCAGCAGCCAAGTAACGGAGAACACCGGGGAGCTGTTTTTT
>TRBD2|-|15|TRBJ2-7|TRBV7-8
CASSPGTSGSYEQYF
TGTGCCAGCAGCCCTGGGACTAGCGGCTCCTACGAGCAGTACTTC
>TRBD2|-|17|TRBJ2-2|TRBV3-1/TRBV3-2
CASTQGTSGSWTGELFF
TGTGCCAGCACCCAAGGGACTAGCGGGAGCTGGACCGGGGAGCTGTTTTTT
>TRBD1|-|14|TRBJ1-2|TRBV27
CASRTTGGSYGYTF
TGTGCCAGCAGGACGACAGGGGGATCCTATGGCTACACCTTC
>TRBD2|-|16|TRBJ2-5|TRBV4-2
CASSQGASGRDDTQYF
TGTGCCAGCAGCCAAGGGGCTAGCGGGAGAGACGATACCCAGTACTTC
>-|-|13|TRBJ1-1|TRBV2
CASTLGLEGGAFF
TGTGCCAGCACCCTGGGGTTAGAGGGAGGGGCTTTCTTT
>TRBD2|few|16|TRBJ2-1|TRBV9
CASSSWTSASYNEQFF
TGTGCCAGCAGCTCCTGGACTAGCGCCTCCTACAATGAGCAGTTCTTC
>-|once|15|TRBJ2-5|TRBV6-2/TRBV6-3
CASSYGRTYQETQYF
TGTGCCAGCAGTTATGGCAGGACCTACCAAGAGACCCAGTACTTC
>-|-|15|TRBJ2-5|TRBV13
CASSLVGGFQETQYF
TGTGCCAGCAGCTTAGTCGGGGGTTTCCAAGAGACCCAGTACTTC
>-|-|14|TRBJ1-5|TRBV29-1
CSVAAGSSNQPQHF
TGCAGCGTTGCAGCAGGGTCTAGCAATCAGCCCCAGCATTTT
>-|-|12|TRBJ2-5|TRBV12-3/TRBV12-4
CASSLTGKTQYF
TGTGCCAGCAGTTTAACGGGAAAGACCCAGTACTTC
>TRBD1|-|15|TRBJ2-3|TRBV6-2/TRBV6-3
CASSYSTGGPDTQYF
TGTGCCAGCAGTTACTCGACAGGGGGGCCAGATACGCAGTATTTT
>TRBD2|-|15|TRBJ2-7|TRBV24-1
CATSDPTSGRGEQYF
TGTGCCACCAGTGATCCGACTAGCGGTCGAGGCGAGCAGTACTTC
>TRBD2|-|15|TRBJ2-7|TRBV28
CASSSRGGSIYEQYF
TGTGCCAGCAGTTCTCGAGGCGGGAGTATTTACGAGCAGTACTTC
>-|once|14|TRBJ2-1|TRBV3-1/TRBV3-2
CASSLGITYNEQFF
TGTGCCAGCAGCCTCGGTATTACCTACAATGAGCAGTTCTTC
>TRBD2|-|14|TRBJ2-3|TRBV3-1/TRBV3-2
CASSRGGSIDTQYF
TGTGCCAGCAGCCGCGGCGGGAGTATAGATACGCAGTATTTT
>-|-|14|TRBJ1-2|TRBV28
CASSRIGGGYGYTF
TGTGCCAGCAGCCGAATAGGCGGTGGCTATGGCTACACCTTC
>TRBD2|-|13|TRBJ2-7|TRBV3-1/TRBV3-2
CASSRLADYEQYF
TGTGCCAGCAGCCGACTAGCTGACTACGAGCAGTACTTC
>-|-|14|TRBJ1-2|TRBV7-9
CASSKTTAVGGYTF
TGTGCCAGCAGCAAGACGACAGCAGTGGGTGGCTACACCTTC
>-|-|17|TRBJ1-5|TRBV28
CASSLLLTAGANQPQHF
TGTGCCAGCAGTTTATTACTAACCGCAGGGGCGAATCAGCCCCAGCATTTT
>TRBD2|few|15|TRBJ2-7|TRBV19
CASSDSGSPSYEQYF
TGTGCCAGTAGCGATAGCGGGAGCCCATCGTACGAGCAGTACTTC
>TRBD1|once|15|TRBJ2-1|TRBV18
CASSPGQGFYNEQFF
TGTGCCAGCTCACCCGGACAGGGTTTCTACAATGAGCAGTTCTTC
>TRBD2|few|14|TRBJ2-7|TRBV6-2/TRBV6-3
CASSLREDFDAQYF
TGTGCCAGCAGCTTACGGGAGGATTTTGACGCGCAGTACTTC
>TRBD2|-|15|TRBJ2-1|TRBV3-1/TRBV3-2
CASSQALADDYEQFF
TGTGCCAGCAGCCAAGCCCTAGCGGACGATTATGAGCAGTTCTTC
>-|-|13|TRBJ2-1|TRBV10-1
CASSEGGGHEQFF
TGCGCCAGCAGTGAGGGAGGGGGCCATGAGCAGTTCTTC
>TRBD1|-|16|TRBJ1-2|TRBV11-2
CASSLKGQGPDYGYTF
TGTGCCAGCAGCTTAAAGGGACAGGGGCCTGACTATGGCTACACCTTC
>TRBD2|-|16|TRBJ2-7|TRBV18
CASSPGPLAGAYEQYF
TGTGCCAGCTCACCAGGGCCCTTAGCGGGGGCCTACGAGCAGTACTTC
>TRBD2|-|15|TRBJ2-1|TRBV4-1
CASSQGGRSYNEQFF
TGCGCCAGCAGCCAAGGCGGGAGATCCTACAATGAGCAGTTCTTC
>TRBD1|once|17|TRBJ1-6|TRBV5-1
CASRPVAGTGVLSPLHF
TGCGCCAGCCGCCCCGTAGCCGGGACAGGGGTGTTGTCACCCCTCCACTTT
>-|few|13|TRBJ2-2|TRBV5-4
CASSWVGTGELFF
TGTGCCAGCAGCTGGGTGGGGACCGGGGAGCTGTTTTTT
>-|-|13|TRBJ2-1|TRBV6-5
CASTGLVNNEQFF
TGTGCCAGCACGGGCCTAGTTAACAATGAGCAGTTCTTC
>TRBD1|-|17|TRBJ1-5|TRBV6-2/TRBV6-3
CASSYPPRTGDNGPQHF
TGTGCCAGCAGTTACCCACCGCGGACAGGGGATAATGGGCCCCAGCATTTT
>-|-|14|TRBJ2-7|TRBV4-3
CASSPSGTSREQYF
TGCGCCAGCAGCCCCTCCGGGACATCGCGCGAGCAGTACTTC
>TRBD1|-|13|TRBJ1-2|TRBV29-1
CSVVDRGLAGYTF
TGCAGCGTAGTGGACAGGGGTCTCGCTGGCTACACCTTC
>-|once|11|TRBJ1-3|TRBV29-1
CSVEVRYTIYF
TGCAGCGTTGAAGTCCGGTACACCATATATTTT
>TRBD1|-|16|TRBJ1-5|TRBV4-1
CASSPRQGGGNQPQHF
TGCGCCAGCAGTCCAAGACAGGGGGGCGGCAATCAGCCCCAGCATTTT